This T cell receptor beta chain derives from a study of CD8 T cells in Susac syndrome (dated by TCRdb to between 2018 and 2021). Regarding the study in general: Of the Susac syndrome patients who were sequenced, six had clinically active disease and eight were in clinical remission. At blood withdrawal, Susac syndrome patients were therapy-naive, treated with corticosteroids (with IVIg additionally given to some), or treated with IVIg alone. The study used repertoire sequencing to test whether antigen drove CD8+ T cell activation and differentiation in Susac syndrome. Paper-wide results and their limitations: The TCR sequencing and HLA analysis was acknowledged to have included a relatively small number of individuals. In patients with Susac syndrome, the CD4+ T cell repertoire showed no detectable clonal expansion.

V loses 0 bases, J loses 2 bases, and the germline ends lie 16 bases apart. CDR1 and CDR2 are read off the germline V gene as LGHNA and YNFKEQ. The CDR3 spans 17 residues, from the cysteine through the phenylalanine. Here the CDR3 DNA is all that survives: 51 bases in frame from base 1. RNA was extracted with the RNeasy kit and roughly 0.45 to 1 ug was reverse transcribed using random hexamers. TCR beta CDR3 regions were amplified with the immunoSEQ multiplex PCR assay covering 54 Vbeta and 13 Jbeta segments. Bias from PCR amplification was corrected by using a synthetic template baseline for primer optimization and for computational correction. As for the authors' bioinformatics: Reads were annotated to V, D and J genes per IMGT and analyzed with immunoSEQ Analyzer, keeping only productive sequences. To calculate clonality, Shannon entropy was normalized by log2 of the number of productive unique sequences and then subtracted from one. Public and private clones were assessed among the 100 most prevalent clones of each patient and control. Clones were defined as Susac-specific if absent from the healthy and MS cohorts, from 900 to 1,200 published viral clones and from other ImmuneACCESS disease sequences. The public reads were reprocessed in TCRdb via fastp at Q25 and MiXCR, keeping in-frame beta chains. Under each unique CDR3 protein, matching rows form one entry showing the most common genes and DNA. The V and J calls were determined by TCRdb, not by the authors. The sample data list around 190,000 distinct CDR3 sequences, and 90% to 95% of these were observed just once. Of the sample, over 0.095% falls within the top ten clones.

Concerning this clonotype: Its antigen specificity is not known. The sample holds no much larger clone one base away, and base qualities are not on file.

High-throughput TCR beta sequencing profiled peripheral blood CD8+ and CD4+ T cells from healthy donors, Susac syndrome patients and multiple sclerosis patients. The Susac syndrome patients fulfilled recently defined diagnostic criteria for either definite or probable disease. Bulk CD8+ and CD4+ T cells were purified by magnetic negative isolation, while CD8+ TEMRA cells were enriched using FACS. Blood was drawn into EDTA tubes, processed within 24 hours, and PBMCs were isolated by density gradient centrifugation. PBMCs intended for TCR sequencing were frozen in liquid nitrogen and were later thawed in a 37 degrees C water bath. The sorted or isolated CD4+, CD8+ and CD8+ TEMRA cells reached a purity of at least 90%.

The V gene is TRBV4-2 and the J gene is TRBJ2-5; 6 matching bases give a weak D call of TRBD2. The sequenced sample was CD4+ T cells from PBMCs. The TCR was taken from a human donor with Susac syndrome. The CDR3 amino acid sequence is: CASSQDPRGRGQETQYF. At the DNA level, the sequence is TGTGCCAGCAGCCAAGACCCCCGGGGGAGAGGACAAGAGACCCAGTACTTC.